A single sample is the source of the 32 T cell receptor beta chains below, sequenced in a study of T cells in Graves' hyperthyroidism and ophthalmopathy (dated by TCRdb to about 2019). The library relied on multiplex PCR. Sequencing used an Illumina HiSeq 2000. The TCR beta CDR3 regions were amplified from RNA transcripts. A first-round RT-PCR of the TCR CDR3 used the HTBI primer set with the Qiagen OneStep RT-PCR kit. The raw public reads went through TCRdb reprocessing: fastp at Q25, MiXCR clone calling, in-frame beta chains kept. Identical CDR3 proteins give one entry, which carries the most common genes and DNA. For this sample there are hundreds of thousands of distinct CDR3 sequences; 14% appear just once. The ten largest clones take up about 10% of the sample. Material for sequencing was blood. Receptor source: a woman between 18 and 29 years old with Graves' hyperthyroidism.

Comments on this clonotype: A read error may account for a junction end that differs from germline. The chain joins TRBV4-3 to TRBJ1-2; a weak D match, TRBD1 (6 bases). The CDR3 has 16 amino acids. Germline CDR1 reads LGHNA; CDR2 reads YSLEER. CDR3 bases: TGCACCAGCGCCGCCGTCGGAGGGGGATCCTTCTATGGCTACACCTTC. It specifies CTSAAVGGGSFYGYTF.

This clonotype was detected many times. This chain links TRBV5-1 with TRBJ1-6; D perhaps matches TRBD1 (5 bases). Per the germline V gene, CDR1 is SGHRS and CDR2 is YFSETQ. Trimming shortened V by 3 bases and J by 0 bases, and 7 bases separated the two germline ends. The CDR3 covers 15 residues. The CDR3 protein is CASSWDGSYNSPLHF. CDR3 nucleotide sequence: TGCGCCAGCAGCTGGGACGGCTCCTATAATTCACCCCTCCACTTT. The whole variable domain, remainder taken from reference TRBV5-1 and TRBJ1-6, is KAGVTQTPRYLIKTRGQQVTLSCSPISGHRSVSWYQQTPGQGLQFLFEYFSETQRNKGNFPGRFSGRQFSNSRSEMNVSTLELGDSALYLCASSWDGSYNSPLHFGNGTRLTVT.

The rearrangement joins TRBV19 to TRBJ1-5, with D hard to call. The CDR3 runs to 15 residues. Trimming removed 3 bases at V and 6 bases at J, with 15 bases between. In germline, CDR1 is LNHDA, CDR2 SQIVND (reference sequence). The CDR3 DNA reads TGTGCCAGTAGTATGGCCTCGGTACAGCTTCAGCCCCAGCATTTT. Protein: CASSMASVQLQPQHF.

J is TRBJ2-1 and V is TRBV19; 7 nucleotides match TRBD2. Germline V gives CDR1 LNHDA, CDR2 SQIVND (reference sequence). The CDR3 runs 15 residues. Unmatched junction bases numbered 10, after V lost 3 bases and J lost 8 bases. The CDR3 region is CASSMIQRGFDEQFF. The CDR3, as DNA: TGTGCCAGTAGTATGATCCAGCGGGGATTCGATGAGCAGTTCTTC.

J is TRBJ2-2 and V is TRBV6-1; D gene uncertain. The CDR3 runs to 13 residues. V was trimmed by 6 bases and J by 8 bases, leaving 13 bases between them. Germline CDR1 is MNHNS and CDR2 is SASEGT. CDR3 in amino acids: CASSDPPAGELFF. CDR3 DNA: TGTGCCAGCAGCGACCCCCCTGCAGGGGAGCTGTTTTTT.

This clonotype was seen many times. The rearrangement joins TRBV7-2 to TRBJ2-3; 7 bases match TRBD1. CDR3 length equals 15 residues. With V trimmed by 0 bases and J by 4 bases, 4 bases remained unmatched. Germline V gene data show CDR1 as SGHTA and CDR2 as FQGNSA. The CDR3 sequence is CASSLATGSSDTQYF. For the CDR3, the DNA is TGTGCCAGCAGCTTAGCGACAGGGTCGTCAGATACGCAGTATTTT.

This clonotype was recorded many times. The V gene is TRBV18, the J gene TRBJ2-1; TRBD2 aligns across 8 bases. V dropped 6 bases and J dropped 9; count of bases not matched to a gene: 10. Germline V gene data show CDR1 as KGHSH and CDR2 as LQKENI. The CDR3 length is 14 residues. CDR3 region: CASSAGTSQSEQFF. DNA of the CDR3: TGTGCCAGCTCTGCCGGGACTAGTCAAAGTGAGCAGTTCTTC. Supplemented by reference TRBV18 and TRBJ2-1, the full variable domain reads NAGVMQNPRHLVRRRGQEARLRCSPMKGHSHVYWYRQLPEEGLKFMVYLQKENIIDESGMPKERFSAEFPKEGPSILRIQQVVRGDSAAYFCASSAGTSQSEQFFGPGTRLTVL.

As for this clonotype: This may arise from a read error, as a much more abundant clone is one base away. This chain connects TRBV11-2 to TRBJ1-2, with unresolved D. Germline values: CDR1 SGHAT, CDR2 FQNNGV. Trimming cost V 1 base and J 4 bases, with 16 bases left between them. The CDR3 consists of 16 residues. Written as DNA, the CDR3 is TGTGCCAGCAGCTTAGCGAGGTCGCAGATTAGCTATGGCTACACCTTC. It translates to CASSLARSQISYGYTF.

At least ten counts were recorded for this clonotype. The chain is built from TRBV6-2 or TRBV6-3 and TRBJ2-1; 16 positions agree with TRBD2. V was pared by 6 bases and J by 10 bases, with 6 bases of the junction left unmatched. Germline CDR1 and CDR2: MNHEY and SVGEGT. CDR3 size: 15 residues. CDR3 nucleotide sequence: TGTGCCAGCAGGATGGGACTAGCGGGGGGGACGGAGCAGTTCTTC. Its translation is CASRMGLAGGTEQFF.

This clonotype was seen more than once but under ten times. The genes are TRBV20-1 and TRBJ1-1, with D possibly TRBD1 on 5 matching bases. This CDR3 has 13 amino acids. Germline assignment: CDR1 DFQATT and CDR2 SNEGSKA (reference sequence). Deletions cut 6 bases from V and 4 bases from J, with 15 bases between. The CDR3 sequence: CSAAYGALTEAFF. The CDR3 coding sequence is TGCAGTGCCGCGTATGGGGCTCTCACTGAAGCTTTCTTT.

This chain connects TRBV7-9 to TRBJ2-7, with 7 positions matching TRBD2. J gave up 0 bases and V 2 bases, and 7 bases lay outside the gene matches. Germline CDR1 is SEHNR and CDR2 is FQNEAQ (reference sequence). This CDR3 region has 16 residues. CDR3 sequence (DNA): TGTGCCAGCAGCTTATTAAGCGGGACTTTCTCCTACGAGCAGTACTTC. It codes for CASSLLSGTFSYEQYF.

This clonotype has just a few counts. The CDR3: CATSTPGLEQFF. In nucleotides, the CDR3 is TGTGCCACCAGTACCCCGGGACTAGAGCAGTTCTTC. The chain carries TRBV24-1 and TRBJ2-1, with TRBD2 identical over 7 bases. V was clipped by 6 bases and J by 10 bases; unmatched bases: 5. Germline CDR1 KGHDR, CDR2 SFDVKD. The CDR3 has 12 residues.

This clonotype was recorded many times. The chain carries TRBV20-1 and TRBJ2-1, with 12 bases lining up with TRBD2. The CDR3 spans 17 residues. Germline lookup yields CDR1 DFQATT and CDR2 SNEGSKA (reference sequence). V shed 5 bases, J shed 0 bases, and the junction held 8 bases outside the gene matches. CDR3 sequence (DNA): TGCAGTGCTGCCGGGACTAGCGGGCCCAGCTCCTACAATGAGCAGTTCTTC. This translates into CSAAGTSGPSSYNEQFF.

Many counts were recorded for this clonotype. The genes are TRBV20-1 and TRBJ2-1; 16 bases match TRBD2. The CDR3 totals 15 residues. The germline V gene encodes CDR1 DFQATT and CDR2 SNEGSKA (reference sequence). The V and J ends lost 6 bases and 5 bases, in that order; junction bases with no gene match: 4. Here the CDR3 reads CSAPGLAGGDNEQFF. In DNA form, the CDR3 reads TGCAGTGCGCCGGGACTAGCGGGAGGGGACAATGAGCAGTTCTTC.

Many counts were recorded for this clonotype. The V gene is TRBV20-1, the J gene TRBJ2-7; 7 nucleotides match TRBD1. V lost 3 bases and J lost 5; bases outside the gene matches: 7. The germline V gene has CDR1 DFQATT and CDR2 SNEGSKA (reference sequence). This CDR3 has 13 residues. The CDR3: CSARDPTGNEQYF. The DNA of the CDR3 is TGCAGTGCTAGGGACCCGACAGGGAACGAGCAGTACTTC.

The chain recombines TRBV4-3 with TRBJ2-7; D not resolved. V was trimmed by 1 base and J by 3 bases, leaving 16 bases between them. Germline V gives CDR1 LGHNA, CDR2 YSLEER. The length of the CDR3 is 16 residues. The CDR3 loop reads CASSQAASAIYYEQYF. CDR3 coding DNA: TGCGCCAGCAGCCAAGCAGCTTCAGCTATCTACTACGAGCAGTACTTC.

A word on this clonotype: A much larger clone is a single base away; this may be a read error. This chain connects TRBV6-1 to TRBJ2-3, with 12 bases that match TRBD2. The germline V gene encodes CDR1 MNHNS and CDR2 SASEGT. CDR3 length: 14 residues. The V gene end was trimmed by 6 bases and the J gene end by 5 bases; junction bases not matched to a gene: 3. For the CDR3, the DNA is TGTGCCAGCAGCCAACTAGCGGGAGGAGATACGCAGTATTTT. This translates into CASSQLAGGDTQYF.

The rearrangement links TRBV4-1 to TRBJ1-2, with a possible D match to TRBD1 (6 bases). There are 12 residues in the CDR3. The V gene lost 4 bases and the J gene lost 3 bases, with 6 bases spanning the gap. The V gene's germline CDR1 is MGHRA and CDR2 YSYEKL. The CDR3 nucleotides read TGCGCCAGCAGCCGACAGGACTATGGCTACACCTTC. This gives the protein CASSRQDYGYTF.

The sample holds a few counts of this clonotype. The chain is built from TRBV3-1 and TRBJ2-3; TRBD2 aligns across 12 bases. This CDR3 is built from 18 residues. The V and J ends lost 2 bases and 4 bases, in that order; junction bases with no gene match: 10. In germline, CDR1 is LGHDT, CDR2 YNNKEL (reference sequence). The CDR3 sequence: CASSQTLSLAGGPDTQYF. DNA for the CDR3: TGTGCCAGCAGCCAAACTCTATCCCTAGCGGGAGGGCCAGATACGCAGTATTTT.

V and J are TRBV18 and TRBJ1-1, with a weak D call TRBD1 (5 bases). Germline V gene lookup returns CDR1 KGHSH and CDR2 LQKENI. V lost 3 bases to trimming and J lost 6 bases, with 23 bases between them. CDR3 length: 17 amino acids. In DNA, the CDR3 is TGTGCCAGCTCACCGTCCGCCGGTGATTTGGGGCGGTCTGAAGCTTTCTTT. Translation: CASSPSAGDLGRSEAFF.

This clonotype was counted at least ten times. This rearrangement joins TRBV5-1 to TRBJ1-6; D might be TRBD1 (5 bases). V lost 0 bases to trimming and J lost 11 bases, with 15 bases between them. CDR1 is SGHRS and CDR2 is YFSETQ in the germline V gene. The CDR3 spans 15 residues. CDR3 sequence (DNA): TGCGCCAGCAGCTTGGAGGCAGGGAGAGTTCCACCCCTCCACTTT. Translating it yields CASSLEAGRVPPLHF.

This clonotype was seen only a few times. J is TRBJ2-2 and V is TRBV30, with 12 bases lining up with TRBD2. The CDR3 runs to 13 residues. Germline CDR1 reads GTSNPN; CDR2 reads SVGIG (reference sequence). J lost 6 bases, V lost 5 bases, and 1 base had no gene match. The CDR3 bases are TGTGCCTGGCTAGCGGGAGGGTCCGGGGAGCTGTTTTTT. Translating gives CAWLAGGSGELFF.

In its sample, this clonotype was seen a few times. The gene calls are TRBV6-1 and TRBJ1-2, with D unclear. Between the trimmed V and J ends, which lost 6 bases and 8 bases, there was a span of 16 bases. The CDR3 runs to 13 residues. Germline V gene lookup returns CDR1 MNHNS and CDR2 SASEGT. Written as DNA, the CDR3 is TGTGCCAGCAGCCGAGGCGAGGTTGGGGGCTACACCTTC. It codes for CASSRGEVGGYTF.

Turning to this clonotype: A read error may be the cause here, since a much bigger clone is one base away. V usage is TRBV27 and J usage is TRBJ2-3; TRBD2 is a possible D gene (6 bases). Germline V gene data show CDR1 as MNHEY and CDR2 as SMNVEV (reference sequence). The CDR3 runs to 15 residues. The CDR3 reads CACSLEASEADTQYF. The CDR3 DNA reads as TGTGCCTGCAGTTTGGAGGCTAGCGAGGCAGATACGCAGTATTTT.

This clonotype was counted only a few times. The chain employs TRBV6-1 and TRBJ1-6, with 10 bases fitting TRBD1. The CDR3 is made up of 15 amino acids. Germline loops: CDR1 MNHNS, CDR2 SASEGT. V dropped 5 bases and J dropped 5; count of bases not matched to a gene: 3. The CDR3 spells CASSPGTGDNSPLHF. The CDR3 coding sequence is TGTGCCAGCAGTCCCGGGACAGGGGATAATTCACCCCTCCACTTT.

This clonotype was seen many times. This chain joins TRBV12-3 or TRBV12-4 and TRBJ2-7; 10 nucleotides match TRBD2. The CDR3 extends over 16 amino acids. Trimming cost V 8 bases and J 0 bases; bases outside gene matches: 10. CDR3 nucleotide sequence: TGTGCCAGCTCCTTCGGACTAGCGGTTAGCTCCTACGAGCAGTACTTC. This gives the protein CASSFGLAVSSYEQYF.

This clonotype was detected a few times. A read error may produce the germline difference seen at one junction end. The V call is TRBV30, the J call TRBJ2-3, with 7 bases that match TRBD1. This CDR3 region has 15 residues. Germline V gene sequence: CDR1 GTSNPN, CDR2 SVGIG (reference sequence). The CDR3 is CAWSPRGWYTDTQYF. The CDR3, as DNA: TGTGCTTGGAGCCCCAGGGGGTGGTACACAGATACGCAGTATTTC.

This clonotype was counted between two and nine times. The V call is TRBV20-1, the J call TRBJ2-7, with D perhaps matching TRBD2 (6 bases). Trimming removed 1 base from V and 4 bases from J, with 11 bases in between. CDR1 and CDR2 from the germline V gene are DFQATT and SNEGSKA (reference sequence). The CDR3 length is 13 residues. The CDR3 DNA sequence: TGCAGTGCTAGAGCTCGCGGGACTTACGAGCAGTACTTC. It is translated as CSARARGTYEQYF.

The rearrangement joins TRBV28 to TRBJ1-2, with unresolved D. V lost 5 bases and J 2 bases, leaving 18 bases between the germline ends. The CDR3 has 16 amino acids. Germline V gene sequence: CDR1 MDHEN, CDR2 SYDVKM. The CDR3 reads CASSLMMLLGNYGYTF. The CDR3 region has the DNA TGTGCCAGCAGTCTAATGATGCTCCTAGGGAACTATGGCTACACCTTC.

This chain connects TRBV28 to TRBJ1-6; TRBD1 aligns across 7 bases. The CDR3 length is 15 residues. Germline V gene lookup returns CDR1 MDHEN and CDR2 SYDVKM. Unmatched junction bases numbered 5, after V lost 1 base and J lost 8 bases. CDR3 loop: CASSLLRGGYSPLHF. The CDR3 DNA reads as TGTGCCAGCAGTTTATTGAGAGGGGGCTATTCACCCCTCCACTTT.

Comments on this clonotype: The CDR3 end shows no conserved phenylalanine or tryptophan, and so a read error is likely. The genes are TRBV11-2 and TRBJ1-2; the D gene is possibly TRBD1 (6 bases). There are 14 residues in the CDR3. V shed 1 base and J shed 1 base, with 7 bases lying between them. Germline V lookup: CDR1 SGHAT, CDR2 FQNNGV. CDR3 in amino acids: CASSLGGGNYGYTL. DNA for the CDR3: TGTGCCAGCAGCTTAGGAGGGGGTAACTATGGCTACACCCTC.

This clonotype showed up many times. The genes are TRBV2 and TRBJ2-1; possible D gene TRBD2, 5 bases. Germline CDR1 is SNHLY and CDR2 is FYNNEI. V lost 5 bases and J 5 bases, leaving 19 bases between the germline ends. The CDR3 sequence is 16 residues long. The CDR3 reads CASSPISGSGNNEQFF. The CDR3 DNA is TGTGCCAGCAGTCCAATTTCAGGATCCGGGAACAATGAGCAGTTCTTC.